The source of this T cell receptor beta chain is a study of identical twins. Study-wide findings and caveats: The abundant beta clonotypes from cord blood had fewer insertions, and memory repertoires had none of this.

CDR3 length: 17 residues. V shed 3 bases, J shed 0 bases, and the junction held 6 bases outside the gene matches. Germline loops: CDR1 SGDLS, CDR2 YYNGEE. The table lists this clonotype with a few counts. No antigen is known for it. Template switching (which added a universal primer site) was used, and cDNA carried unique molecular identifiers. TCRdb called the 5' RACE reads again in MiXCR, with one record for every CDR3 protein. The repertoire includes around 1.7 million distinct CDR3 sequences, less than 35% of them detected once, and more than 0.25% sits in the top ten. The V call is TRBV9, the J call TRBJ2-3, with 11 bases that match TRBD2. The sample taken for sequencing was cord blood. This clonotype originated in a newborn girl in good health. The CDR3 loop is CASSARTSGFSTDTQYF. CDR3 sequence (DNA): TGTGCCAGCAGCGCCCGGACTAGCGGGTTTAGCACAGATACGCAGTATTTT.